Shown below are 14 T cell receptor beta chains from a single sample sequenced in a study of blood T cell repertoires in COVID-19. Clones were read by immunoSEQ multiplex PCR, and TCRdb kept only the in-frame ones, dropping some. The sample shows 150,000 to 200,000 clones, 89% of them seen only once. Sequenced input: peripheral blood. All receptors derive from a man younger than 30 who had recovered from COVID-19.

The chain uses TRBV6-6 and TRBJ1-3, with D hard to call. The CDR3 has 13 residues. V lost 5 bases and J 3 bases, leaving 8 bases between the germline ends. Per germline, CDR1 MNHNY and CDR2 SVGAGI (reference sequence). CDR3 coding DNA: TGTGCCAGCAGTATCTTCGGTGGAAACACCATATATTTT. Translated, it gives CASSIFGGNTIYF.

The chain employs TRBV5-6 and TRBJ2-3; 7 bases agree with TRBD2. CDR3 size: 14 residues. The V gene end was trimmed by 2 bases and the J gene end by 3 bases; junction bases not matched to a gene: 3. The germline V gene encodes CDR1 SGHDT and CDR2 YYEEEE. The DNA for the CDR3 is TGTGCCAGCAGCTTTCGGGGAGGGACAGATACGCAGTATTTT. Amino acids: CASSFRGGTDTQYF.

V usage is TRBV4-1 and J usage is TRBJ2-7, with D possibly being TRBD2 (6 bases). The CDR3 has 15 amino acids. The germline CDR1 and CDR2 sequences are MGHRA and YSYEKL. V was pared by 1 base and J by 2 bases, with 12 bases between. CDR3 sequence: CASSQVTSSAYEQYF. The CDR3 region has the DNA TGCGCCAGCAGCCAAGTCACTAGCTCTGCCTACGAGCAGTACTTC.

The chain has TRBV10-3 and TRBJ2-3, with TRBD1 as a possible D gene (5 bases). CDR1 is ENHRY, CDR2 SYGVKD, per germline. V was cut by 11 bases and J by 3 bases, with 15 bases left in between. The CDR3 extends over 13 amino acids. DNA for the CDR3: TGTGCCGCCAATTGGCAGGGAACAGATACGCAGTATTTT. It translates to CAANWQGTDTQYF.

This sequence joins TRBV19 and TRBJ2-5, with 7 nucleotides matching TRBD2. CDR1 is LNHDA, CDR2 SQIVND, per germline (reference sequence). This CDR3 is 14 amino acids long. Germline trimming cut 6 bases from V and 5 bases from J; bases unmatched to any gene: 9. The CDR3: CASSMGGGTETQYF. In nucleotides, the CDR3 is TGTGCCAGTAGCATGGGGGGAGGGACGGAGACCCAGTACTTC.

V and J are TRBV6-6 and TRBJ1-5; TRBD1 might be the D (6 bases). The CDR3 extends over 15 amino acids. V was clipped by 6 bases and J by 5 bases, with 17 bases between them. Germline V CDR1 and CDR2: MNHNY, SVGAGI (reference sequence). The CDR3 region is CASSYKNRVDQPQHF. Written as DNA, the CDR3 is TGTGCCAGCAGCTACAAAAACAGGGTGGATCAGCCCCAGCATTTT.

V gene TRBV14 combines with J gene TRBJ1-3, with D perhaps matching TRBD1 (5 bases). Looked up from germline, CDR1 is SGHDN and CDR2 is FVKESK. Trimming shortened V by 0 bases and J by 5 bases, and 14 bases separated the two germline ends. The CDR3 covers 16 residues. The CDR3: CASSQDLGGRRNTIYF. Here the CDR3 DNA reads TGTGCCAGCAGCCAAGATCTGGGGGGAAGGAGAAACACCATATATTTT.

The chain couples TRBV28 to TRBJ2-5; 12 nucleotides match TRBD1. V shed 2 bases and J 5 bases; nucleotides not matched to a gene: 9. The length of the CDR3 is 17 residues. Per the germline V gene, CDR1 is MDHEN and CDR2 is SYDVKM. Here the CDR3 reads CASSLGGTGGVGETQYF. CDR3 in DNA: TGTGCCAGCAGTTTAGGGGGGACAGGGGGCGTCGGGGAGACCCAGTACTTC.

The genes are TRBV28 and TRBJ1-5, with D maybe TRBD1 (6 bases). Germline assignment: CDR1 MDHEN and CDR2 SYDVKM. Trimming stripped 7 bases from V and 7 bases from J, with 20 bases between. This CDR3 region has 15 residues. CDR3 in amino acids: CASTLRMTGIQPQHF. In nucleotides, the CDR3 is TGTGCCAGCACCCTAAGGATGACAGGAATACAGCCCCAGCATTTT. The full variable domain, with the rest looked up from reference TRBV28 and TRBJ1-5, is DVKVTQSSRYLVKRTGEKVFLECVQDMDHENMFWYRQDPGLGLRLIYFSYDVKMKEKGDIPEGYSVSREKKERFSLILESASTNQTSMYLCASTLRMTGIQPQHFGDGTRLSIL.

This clone was counted between two and nine times. The chain has TRBV7-9 and TRBJ1-2, with D possibly TRBD1 on 5 matching bases. Germline V lookup: CDR1 SEHNR, CDR2 FQNEAQ (reference sequence). The CDR3 spans 18 residues. The ends were cut back, 5 bases at V and 3 bases at J, with 25 bases in the middle. The DNA of the CDR3 is TGTGCCAGCAGCCCAACTTATGACAGAGACCTAACCCACTATGGCTACACCTTC. This sequence encodes CASSPTYDRDLTHYGYTF. Full variable domain (rest looked up from reference TRBV7-9 and TRBJ1-2): DTGVSQNPRHKITKRGQNVTFRCDPISEHNRLYWYRQTLGQGPEFLTYFQNEAQLEKSRLLSDRFSAERPKGSFSTLEIQRTEQGDSAMYLCASSPTYDRDLTHYGYTFGSGTRLTVV.

The CDR3 loop is CASSEGWFSGKNTGELFF. The CDR3 DNA is TGTGCCAGCAGCGAAGGGTGGTTTAGCGGGAAGAACACCGGGGAGCTGTTTTTT. This chain connects TRBV9 to TRBJ2-2; 8 bases match TRBD2. The V and J ends lost 3 bases and 1 base, in that order; junction bases with no gene match: 11. The germline V gene encodes CDR1 SGDLS and CDR2 YYNGEE. The CDR3 runs to 18 residues.

The rearrangement joins TRBV27 to TRBJ2-7; no firm D call. The CDR3 contains 14 residues. Germline values: CDR1 MNHEY, CDR2 SMNVEV (reference sequence). Trimming cost V 0 bases and J 0 bases, with 6 bases left between them. This CDR3 reads CASSLSWSSYEQYF. DNA of the CDR3: TGTGCCAGCAGTTTATCCTGGAGCTCCTACGAGCAGTACTTC.

The chain uses TRBV7-9 and TRBJ1-1; tentatively, D is TRBD1 (6 bases). Trimming took 4 bases from V and 11 from J, leaving 11 bases between them. The CDR3 is 11 amino acids. Germline assignment: CDR1 SEHNR and CDR2 FQNEAQ (reference sequence). The CDR3 is CASSSGVWAFF. CDR3 sequence (DNA): TGTGCCAGCAGCTCAGGGGTATGGGCTTTCTTT.

The chain recombines TRBV29-1 with TRBJ2-1, with TRBD2 matching 10 bases. Germline assignment: CDR1 SQVTM and CDR2 ANQGSEA. The CDR3 has 15 residues. V was clipped by 1 base and J by 6 bases; unmatched bases: 6. CDR3 in amino acids: CSVEALSGRANEQFF. The CDR3 nucleotides are TGCAGCGTTGAAGCGTTGAGCGGGAGGGCCAATGAGCAGTTCTTC.